This T cell receptor beta chain is drawn from a study of T cell changes during pregnancy in multiple sclerosis. Assay used: immunoSEQ multiplex PCR; TCRdb lists only in-frame clones, some missing. In the table there are about 73,000 clones, 92% of which are singletons. This clone was recorded only once. Sequencing used peripheral blood, obtained in the third trimester of pregnancy. The source of this sequence is a female donor in good health, enrolled as a control in a pregnancy study.

CDR3 residues: CASTSSPGGTDTQYF. CDR3 bases: TGTGCCAGTACTTCGTCGCCGGGAGGCACAGATACGCAGTATTTT. J is TRBJ2-3 and V is TRBV19; D possibly corresponds to TRBD2 (6 bases). The CDR3 runs to 15 residues. Germline CDR1 LNHDA, CDR2 SQIVND (reference sequence). The ends were cut back, 7 bases at V and 1 base at J, with 15 bases in the middle. Full variable domain (outside the CDR3, taken from reference TRBV19 and TRBJ2-3): DGGITQSPKYLFRKEGQNVTLSCEQNLNHDAMYWYRQDPGQGLRLIYYSQIVNDFQKGDIAEGYSVSREKKESFPLTVTSAQKNPTAFYLCASTSSPGGTDTQYFGPGTRLTVL.